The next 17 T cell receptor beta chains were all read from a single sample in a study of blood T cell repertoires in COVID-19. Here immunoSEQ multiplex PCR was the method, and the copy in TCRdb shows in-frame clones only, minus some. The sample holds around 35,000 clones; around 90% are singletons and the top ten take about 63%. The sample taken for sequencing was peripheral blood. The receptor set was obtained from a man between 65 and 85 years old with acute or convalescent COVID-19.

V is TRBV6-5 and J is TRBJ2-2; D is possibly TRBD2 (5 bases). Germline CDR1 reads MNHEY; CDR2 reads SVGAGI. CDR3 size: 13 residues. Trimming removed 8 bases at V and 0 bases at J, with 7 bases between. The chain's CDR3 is CASRDPNTGELFF. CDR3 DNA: TGTGCCAGCCGGGATCCGAACACCGGGGAGCTGTTTTTT.

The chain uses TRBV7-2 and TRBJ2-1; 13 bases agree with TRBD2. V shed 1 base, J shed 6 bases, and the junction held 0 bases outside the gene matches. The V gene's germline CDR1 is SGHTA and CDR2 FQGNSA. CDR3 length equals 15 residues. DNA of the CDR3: TGTGCCAGCAGCTTAGGACTAGCGGGGGGCAATGAGCAGTTCTTC. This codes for CASSLGLAGGNEQFF.

The CDR3 DNA sequence: TGTGCCAGTACCGGGACTAGCGGGAGGGCCGGGACCGGGGAGCTGTTTTTT. This codes for CASTGTSGRAGTGELFF. V gene TRBV19 combines with J gene TRBJ2-2, with 16 bases that match TRBD2. V shed 7 bases and J 5 bases; nucleotides not matched to a gene: 7. CDR1 and CDR2 from the germline V gene are LNHDA and SQIVND (reference sequence). The CDR3 extends over 17 amino acids.

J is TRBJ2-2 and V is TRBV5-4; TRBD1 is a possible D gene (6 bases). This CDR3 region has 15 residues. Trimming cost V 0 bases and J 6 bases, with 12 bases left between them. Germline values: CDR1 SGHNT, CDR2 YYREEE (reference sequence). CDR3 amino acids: CASSLDPGEAGELFF. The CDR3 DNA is TGTGCCAGCAGCTTGGATCCAGGGGAAGCCGGGGAGCTGTTTTTT.

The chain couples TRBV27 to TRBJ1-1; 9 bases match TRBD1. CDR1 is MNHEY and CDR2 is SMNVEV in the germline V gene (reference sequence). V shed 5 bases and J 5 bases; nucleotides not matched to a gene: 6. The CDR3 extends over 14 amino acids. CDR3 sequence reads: CASSLETGGTEAFF. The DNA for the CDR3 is TGTGCCAGCAGTCTAGAGACAGGGGGGACTGAAGCTTTCTTT.

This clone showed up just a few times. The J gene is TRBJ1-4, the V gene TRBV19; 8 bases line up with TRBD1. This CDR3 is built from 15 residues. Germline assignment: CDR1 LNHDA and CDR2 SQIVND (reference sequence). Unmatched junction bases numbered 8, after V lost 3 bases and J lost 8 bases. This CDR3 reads CASSIFQGAREKLFF. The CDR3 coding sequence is TGTGCCAGTAGTATTTTTCAGGGGGCAAGGGAAAAACTGTTTTTT.

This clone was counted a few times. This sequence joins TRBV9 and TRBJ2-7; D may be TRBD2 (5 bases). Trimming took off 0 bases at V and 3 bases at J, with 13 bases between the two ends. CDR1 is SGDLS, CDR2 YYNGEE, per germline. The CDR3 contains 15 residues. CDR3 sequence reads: CASSVDSGIGYEQYF. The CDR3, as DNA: TGTGCCAGCAGCGTAGACAGCGGTATCGGCTACGAGCAGTACTTC. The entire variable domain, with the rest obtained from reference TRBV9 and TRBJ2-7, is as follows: DSGVTQTPKHLITATGQRVTLRCSPRSGDLSVYWYQQSLDQGLQFLIQYYNGEERAKGNILERFSAQQFPDLHSELNLSSLELGDSALYFCASSVDSGIGYEQYFGPGTRLTVT.

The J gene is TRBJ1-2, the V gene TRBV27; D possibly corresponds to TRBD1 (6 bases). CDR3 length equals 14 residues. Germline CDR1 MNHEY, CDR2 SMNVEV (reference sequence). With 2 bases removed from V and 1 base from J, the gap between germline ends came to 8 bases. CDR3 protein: CASSLDRLNYGYTF. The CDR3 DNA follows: TGTGCCAGCAGTTTAGACAGGCTTAACTATGGCTACACCTTC.

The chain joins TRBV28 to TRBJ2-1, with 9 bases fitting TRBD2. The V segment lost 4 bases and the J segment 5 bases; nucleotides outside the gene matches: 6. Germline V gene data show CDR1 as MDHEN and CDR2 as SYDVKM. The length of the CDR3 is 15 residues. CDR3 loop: CASSYGLAMNNEQFF. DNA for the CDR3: TGTGCCAGCAGTTACGGACTAGCGATGAACAATGAGCAGTTCTTC.

The CDR3 protein is CASSSGLAGAFFGSQYF. DNA of the CDR3: TGTGCCAGCAGTTCGGGACTAGCGGGAGCTTTTTTTGGTTCGCAGTATTTT. The V call is TRBV6-2 or TRBV6-3, the J call TRBJ2-3; 14 nucleotides line up with TRBD2. Germline values: CDR1 MNHEY, CDR2 SVGEGT. The CDR3 covers 17 residues. After removal of 4 bases from V and 10 bases from J, the junction contained 13 bases not matched to a gene.

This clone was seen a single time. The CDR3 DNA follows: TGCGCCAGCAGCTTGGAGTTGACAGAGCAGTTCTTC. It codes for CASSLELTEQFF. The gene calls are TRBV5-1 and TRBJ2-1; no firm D call. CDR1 is SGHRS and CDR2 is YFSETQ in the germline V gene. V lost 0 bases and J lost 10, with 8 bases in between. The CDR3 extends over 12 amino acids. Complete variable domain (other parts from reference TRBV5-1 and TRBJ2-1): KAGVTQTPRYLIKTRGQQVTLSCSPISGHRSVSWYQQTPGQGLQFLFEYFSETQRNKGNFPGRFSGRQFSNSRSEMNVSTLELGDSALYLCASSLELTEQFFGPGTRLTVL.

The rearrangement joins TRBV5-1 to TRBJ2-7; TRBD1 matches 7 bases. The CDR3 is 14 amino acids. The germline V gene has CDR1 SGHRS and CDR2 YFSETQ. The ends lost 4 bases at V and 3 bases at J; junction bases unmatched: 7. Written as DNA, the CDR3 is TGCGCCAGCAGCCCCATCGACAGGGTCTACGAGCAGTACTTC. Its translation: CASSPIDRVYEQYF.

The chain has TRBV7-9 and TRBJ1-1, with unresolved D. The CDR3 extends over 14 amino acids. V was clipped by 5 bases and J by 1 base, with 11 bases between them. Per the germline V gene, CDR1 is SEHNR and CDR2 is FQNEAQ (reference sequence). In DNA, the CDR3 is TGTGCCAGCAGCGGCCAATTTTCGAACACTGAAGCTTTCTTT. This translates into CASSGQFSNTEAFF.

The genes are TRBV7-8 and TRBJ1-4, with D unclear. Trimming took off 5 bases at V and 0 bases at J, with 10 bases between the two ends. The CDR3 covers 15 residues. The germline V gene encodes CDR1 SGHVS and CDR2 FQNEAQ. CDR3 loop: CASSPWAATNEKLFF. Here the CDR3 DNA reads TGTGCCAGCAGCCCCTGGGCCGCAACTAATGAAAAACTGTTTTTT.

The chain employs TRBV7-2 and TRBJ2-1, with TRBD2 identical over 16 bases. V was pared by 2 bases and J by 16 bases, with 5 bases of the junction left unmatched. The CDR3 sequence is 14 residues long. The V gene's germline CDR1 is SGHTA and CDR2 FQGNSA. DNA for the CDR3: TGTGCCAGCAGCTTACCGGGACTAGCGGGAGGGGACTTCTTC. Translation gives CASSLPGLAGGDFF.

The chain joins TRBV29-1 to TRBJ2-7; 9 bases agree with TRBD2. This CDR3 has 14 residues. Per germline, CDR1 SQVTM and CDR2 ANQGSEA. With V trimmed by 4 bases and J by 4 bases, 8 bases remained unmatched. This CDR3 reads CSVVGGRAKYEQYF. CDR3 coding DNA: TGCAGCGTTGTCGGCGGGAGGGCCAAGTACGAGCAGTACTTC.

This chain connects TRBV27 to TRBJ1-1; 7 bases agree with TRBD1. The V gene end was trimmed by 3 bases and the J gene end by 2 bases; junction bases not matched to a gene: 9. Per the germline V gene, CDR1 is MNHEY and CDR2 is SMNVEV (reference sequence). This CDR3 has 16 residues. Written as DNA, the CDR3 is TGTGCCAGCAGTTTCTCGTCGTCAGGGGGTAACACTGAAGCTTTCTTT. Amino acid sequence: CASSFSSSGGNTEAFF.